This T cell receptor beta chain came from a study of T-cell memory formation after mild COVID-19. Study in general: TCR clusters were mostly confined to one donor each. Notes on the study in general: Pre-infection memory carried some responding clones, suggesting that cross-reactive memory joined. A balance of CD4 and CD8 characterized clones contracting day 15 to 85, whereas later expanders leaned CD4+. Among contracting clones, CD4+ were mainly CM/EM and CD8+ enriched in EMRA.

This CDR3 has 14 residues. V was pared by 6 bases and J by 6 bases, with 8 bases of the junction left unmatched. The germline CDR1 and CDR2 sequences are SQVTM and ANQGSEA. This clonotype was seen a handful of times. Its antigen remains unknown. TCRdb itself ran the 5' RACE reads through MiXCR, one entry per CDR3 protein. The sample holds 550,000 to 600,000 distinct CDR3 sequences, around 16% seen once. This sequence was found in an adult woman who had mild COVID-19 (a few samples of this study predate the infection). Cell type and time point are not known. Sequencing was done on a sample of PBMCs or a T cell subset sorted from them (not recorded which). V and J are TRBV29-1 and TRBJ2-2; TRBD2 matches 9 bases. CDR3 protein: CSVAGTSLPGELFF. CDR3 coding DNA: TGCAGCGTAGCCGGGACTAGCCTCCCCGGGGAGCTGTTTTTT.